The 22 T cell receptor beta chains listed next were all sequenced from one sample in a study of blood T cells in healthy people across ages. A sample-barcoded 5' primer and a J-beta primer mix were used in a second PCR of roughly 6 to 11 cycles. MiXCR, run by TCRdb on the 5' RACE reads, gives a single entry per CDR3 protein. Here the sample spans about 1.1 million distinct CDR3 sequences, less than 45% being singletons. Sequenced material: blood. The receptors come from a man younger than 30 in good health.

The chain has TRBV25-1 and TRBJ1-2, with TRBD1 matching 8 bases. CDR3 size: 12 residues. V trimming: 4 bases; J trimming: 8 bases; junction bases outside the gene matches: 3. The germline gives CDR1 MGHDK, CDR2 SYGVNS. The CDR3 here is CASSARDRGYTF. The CDR3 coding sequence is TGTGCCAGCAGTGCGAGGGACAGGGGCTACACCTTC.

This clonotype has more than one count but fewer than ten. The J gene is TRBJ2-5, the V gene TRBV7-2; perhaps TRBD2 as D (6 bases). Trimming shortened V by 1 base and J by 4 bases, and 13 bases separated the two germline ends. CDR1 and CDR2 from the germline V gene are SGHTA and FQGNSA. The CDR3 has 15 residues. CDR3 amino acids: CASSLGGGTRETQYF. The CDR3 DNA follows: TGTGCCAGCAGCTTAGGTGGAGGGACGAGAGAGACCCAGTACTTC.

This clonotype came up a few times. The chain uses TRBV3-1 and TRBJ1-1; unclear D gene. The germline gives CDR1 LGHDT, CDR2 YNNKEL (reference sequence). Trimming took 0 bases from V and 6 from J, leaving 11 bases between them. The CDR3 consists of 14 residues. This chain's CDR3 is CASSQDLVSAEAFF. CDR3 in DNA: TGTGCCAGCAGCCAAGATCTGGTATCGGCTGAAGCTTTCTTT.

This clonotype turned up a few times. The chain combines TRBV7-2 with TRBJ2-1; 7 bases agree with TRBD2. Unmatched junction bases numbered 5, after V lost 1 base and J lost 2 bases. The germline CDR1 and CDR2 sequences are SGHTA and FQGNSA. CDR3 length: 16 residues. The CDR3 loop is CASSLGPSGPYNEQFF. Written as DNA, the CDR3 is TGTGCCAGCAGCTTAGGACCTAGCGGACCCTACAATGAGCAGTTCTTC. Full variable domain (outside the CDR3, taken from reference TRBV7-2 and TRBJ2-1): GAGVSQSPSNKVTEKGKDVELRCDPISGHTALYWYRQSLGQGLEFLIYFQGNSAPDKSGLPSDRFSAERTGGSVSTLTIQRTQQEDSAVYLCASSLGPSGPYNEQFFGPGTRLTVL.

The chain carries TRBV12-3 or TRBV12-4 and TRBJ2-7; 8 bases line up with TRBD1. J gave up 3 bases and V 5 bases, and 3 bases lay outside the gene matches. The CDR3 totals 13 residues. The CDR3 protein is CASSGGTGYEQYF. As DNA, the CDR3 is TGTGCCAGCAGTGGCGGGACAGGCTACGAGCAGTACTTC.

This clonotype was detected only a few times. This chain uses TRBV20-1 with TRBJ1-4; no definite D call. The CDR3 length is 14 residues. Trimming cost V 3 bases and J 6 bases, with 14 bases left between them. The germline V gene has CDR1 DFQATT and CDR2 SNEGSKA (reference sequence). This chain's CDR3 is CSARLTVDYEKLFF. The CDR3 DNA follows: TGCAGTGCTAGGTTGACGGTTGATTATGAAAAACTGTTTTTT.

The chain recombines TRBV5-1 with TRBJ2-5; 7 bases match TRBD1. The CDR3 contains 15 residues. Germline lookup yields CDR1 SGHRS and CDR2 YFSETQ. J gave up 5 bases and V 0 bases, and 7 bases lay outside the gene matches. The CDR3 DNA reads as TGCGCCAGCAGCTTGGGACAGGGTTTCGGGGAGACCCAGTACTTC. Translation: CASSLGQGFGETQYF.

The chain has TRBV30 and TRBJ2-7; no clear D gene. V lost 2 bases, J lost 3 bases, and 11 bases lay in between. The germline gives CDR1 GTSNPN, CDR2 SVGIG (reference sequence). CDR3 length: 13 residues. The CDR3 sequence is CAWSPRSVYEQYF. The CDR3 DNA reads as TGTGCCTGGAGTCCCCGGTCGGTCTACGAGCAGTACTTC.

The V gene is TRBV7-2, the J gene TRBJ2-3; no clear D. The V and J ends lost 6 bases and 2 bases respectively, with 15 bases between them. The CDR3 sequence is 15 residues long. Germline loops: CDR1 SGHTA, CDR2 FQGNSA. The CDR3 bases are TGTGCCAGCAGTGTTGGGGTCCCCAACACAGATACGCAGTATTTT. As protein: CASSVGVPNTDTQYF.

The CDR3, as DNA: TGTGCCTGGAGGTTGGGATATTATGGCTACACCTTC. Its protein is CAWRLGYYGYTF. The V gene is TRBV30, the J gene TRBJ1-2; D unclear. The CDR3 has 12 amino acids. Trimming removed 3 bases from V and 5 bases from J, with 10 bases in between. Germline V gene data show CDR1 as GTSNPN and CDR2 as SVGIG (reference sequence).

The rearrangement uses TRBV7-9 and TRBJ2-1, with D tentatively TRBD1 or TRBD2 (7 bases each). The length of the CDR3 is 14 residues. With 8 bases removed from V and 4 bases from J, the gap between germline ends came to 15 bases. Germline lookup yields CDR1 SEHNR and CDR2 FQNEAQ (reference sequence). The CDR3, as DNA: TGTGCCAGCGCGGGGGACAGCCCGTACAATGAGCAGTTCTTC. Amino acid sequence: CASAGDSPYNEQFF.

This sequence joins TRBV20-1 and TRBJ1-6, with TRBD1 as a possible D gene (6 bases). V was trimmed by 0 bases and J by 7 bases, leaving 16 bases between them. CDR3 length equals 16 residues. The V gene's germline CDR1 is DFQATT and CDR2 SNEGSKA (reference sequence). The chain's CDR3 is CSARDDLTGYNSPLHF. In DNA form, the CDR3 reads TGCAGTGCTAGAGATGACTTAACAGGGTACAATTCACCCCTCCACTTT.

This clonotype was recorded a few times. The chain couples TRBV28 to TRBJ2-3, with a weak D call TRBD2 (5 bases). Germline values: CDR1 MDHEN, CDR2 SYDVKM. Trimming stripped 4 bases from V and 4 bases from J, with 9 bases between. The CDR3 is 13 amino acids. CDR3 DNA: TGTGCCAGCAGTTACGGGGTGTCAGATACGCAGTATTTT. Amino acids: CASSYGVSDTQYF.

There are a few counts of this clonotype. The genes are TRBV12-3 or TRBV12-4 and TRBJ2-1, with 8 bases fitting TRBD2. The CDR3 sequence is 13 residues long. Losses at the gene ends were 6 bases for V and 6 bases for J; bases not matched to a gene: 4. The CDR3 sequence is CASRQAGANEQFF. The CDR3 nucleotides are TGTGCCAGCAGGCAAGCGGGGGCCAATGAGCAGTTCTTC.

The chain carries TRBV6-5 and TRBJ2-7; 8 nucleotides align to TRBD1. The CDR3 is 15 amino acids. V was clipped by 5 bases and J by 0 bases; unmatched bases: 6. Germline lookup yields CDR1 MNHEY and CDR2 SVGAGI. The CDR3 DNA is TGTGCCAGCAGTATCGGGACAGGTGGCTCCTACGAGCAGTACTTC. Translating gives CASSIGTGGSYEQYF.

This clonotype was found many times. The chain has TRBV12-3 or TRBV12-4 and TRBJ1-2; a possible D gene is TRBD1 (5 bases). This CDR3 region has 15 residues. Trimming took 1 base from V and 2 from J, leaving 11 bases between them. CDR3: CASSLVQGSNYGYTF. DNA of the CDR3: TGTGCCAGCAGTTTAGTTCAGGGATCCAACTATGGCTACACCTTC.

This clonotype was seen a few times. The chain joins TRBV20-1 to TRBJ2-5; 14 nucleotides match TRBD2. The germline gives CDR1 DFQATT, CDR2 SNEGSKA (reference sequence). V was pared by 0 bases and J by 4 bases, with 10 bases of the junction left unmatched. CDR3 length: 18 amino acids. In nucleotides, the CDR3 is TGCAGTGCTAGAGATCCCAGGACTAGCGGGGGGCTCGCAGAGACCCAGTACTTC. This translates into CSARDPRTSGGLAETQYF.

This clonotype was detected only a few times. V gene TRBV7-9 combines with J gene TRBJ2-1, with 8 bases lining up with TRBD2. Germline CDR1 reads SEHNR; CDR2 reads FQNEAQ (reference sequence). With V trimmed by 4 bases and J by 4 bases, 12 bases remained unmatched. CDR3 length equals 17 residues. This CDR3 reads CASSSSQAGLAYNEQFF. CDR3 DNA: TGTGCCAGCAGCTCCTCCCAGGCCGGACTAGCTTACAATGAGCAGTTCTTC.

This clonotype was counted once. The V call is TRBV7-3, the J call TRBJ2-1, with D uncertain. This CDR3 is built from 14 residues. CDR1 is SGHTA and CDR2 is FQGTGA in the germline V gene. V lost 2 bases to trimming and J lost 10 bases, with 15 bases between them. In nucleotides, the CDR3 is TGTGCCAGCAGCTTAGATGCCGCATCCTACGAGCAGTTCTTC. Encoded protein: CASSLDAASYEQFF.

This clonotype was detected a few times. The chain joins TRBV5-5 to TRBJ2-3, with D perhaps assigned TRBD1 or TRBD2 (5 bases each). V lost 1 base and J 10 bases, leaving 19 bases between the germline ends. This CDR3 is built from 15 residues. Germline-derived CDR1 and CDR2 are SGHKS and YYEKEE (reference sequence). This CDR3 reads CASSLLGNGEGPQYF. Here the CDR3 DNA reads TGTGCCAGCAGCTTGTTGGGGAATGGCGAGGGGCCGCAGTATTTT.

The V gene is TRBV12-3 or TRBV12-4, the J gene TRBJ1-6; D might be TRBD1 (5 bases). The CDR3 consists of 14 residues. V was trimmed by 6 bases and J by 9 bases, leaving 15 bases between them. CDR3 DNA: TGTGCCAGCAGCCCCACCCAGGGTGGTTCACCCCTCCACTTT. Its protein is CASSPTQGGSPLHF.

This clonotype has just a few counts. The chain couples TRBV7-3 to TRBJ2-5; 7 positions agree with TRBD1. Germline V gene sequence: CDR1 SGHTA, CDR2 FQGTGA. The CDR3 length is 15 residues. J gave up 3 bases and V 2 bases, and 6 bases lay outside the gene matches. CDR3 DNA: TGTGCCAGCAGCTTATTGCCGGGACAGAAAGAGACCCAGTACTTC. Translating it yields CASSLLPGQKETQYF. The full variable domain, rest sourced from reference TRBV7-3 and TRBJ2-5, is GAGVSQTPSNKVTEKGKYVELRCDPISGHTALYWYRQSLGQGPEFLIYFQGTGAADDSGLPNDRFFAVRPEGSVSTLKIQRTERGDSAVYLCASSLLPGQKETQYFGPGTRLLVL.